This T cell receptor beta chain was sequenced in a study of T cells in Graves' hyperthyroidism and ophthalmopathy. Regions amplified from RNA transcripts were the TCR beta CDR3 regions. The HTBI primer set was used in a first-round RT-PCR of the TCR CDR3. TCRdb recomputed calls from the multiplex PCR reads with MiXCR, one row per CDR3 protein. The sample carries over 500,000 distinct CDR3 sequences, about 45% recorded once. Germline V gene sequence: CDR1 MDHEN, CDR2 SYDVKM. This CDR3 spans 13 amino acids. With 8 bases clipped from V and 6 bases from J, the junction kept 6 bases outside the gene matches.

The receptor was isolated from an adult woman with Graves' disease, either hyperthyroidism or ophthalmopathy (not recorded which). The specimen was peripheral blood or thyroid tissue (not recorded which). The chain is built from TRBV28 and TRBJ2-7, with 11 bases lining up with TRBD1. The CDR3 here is CASRLGQGVEQYF. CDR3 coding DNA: TGTGCCAGCCGTCTGGGACAGGGGGTCGAGCAGTACTTC.